This T cell receptor beta chain derives from a study of T cells in Graves' hyperthyroidism and ophthalmopathy. TCR beta CDR3 regions were amplified from RNA transcripts. An initial round of RT-PCR targeting the TCR CDR3 relied on the HTBI primer set. MiXCR, run by TCRdb on the multiplex PCR reads, gives a single entry per CDR3 protein. The data contain about 260,000 distinct CDR3 sequences, 22% of them singletons. Study-wide points: Most thyroid clonotypes that were expanded above 0.001 also turned up in blood.

This clonotype was counted only a few times. Its antigen is not known. The CDR3 totals 14 residues. Trimming cost V 5 bases and J 0 bases, with 8 bases left between them. Per germline, CDR1 LNHDA and CDR2 SQIVND (reference sequence). The chain links TRBV19 to TRBJ2-1; D is unclear. This clonotype was sampled from a man aged 25-45 years with Graves' ophthalmopathy. Source material: blood. CDR3 DNA sequence: TGTGCCAGTAGTCCTCAAGCCTCCTACAATGAGCAGTTCTTC. It is translated as CASSPQASYNEQFF.